These T cell receptor beta chains were read from a single sample in a study of cytomegalovirus exposure and HLA in healthy donors. Only in-frame clones appear in the TCRdb table, and some are missing; sequencing was by immunoSEQ multiplex PCR. The sample contains around 140,000 clones, around 82% of which appear only once. The source material was PBMCs. Receptors were obtained from a young woman in good health and CMV-seropositive. Each CDR3 is given with its conserved first and last residue. The D gene is left open where the match is weak. Clone size is not always given. Where it is, it says once, few, many or a class for expanded clones.

>TRBD2|-|TRBV9|15|TRBJ2-3
CASSVSGGQTDTQYF
TGTGCCAGCAGCGTTAGCGGGGGCCAAACAGATACGCAGTATTTT
>-|few|TRBV6-6|14|TRBJ1-6
CASSYSIQGSPLHF
TGTGCCAGCAGTTACTCAATACAGGGTTCACCCCTCCACTTT
>TRBD1|-|TRBV7-9|13|TRBJ2-3
CASSWTGVDTQYF
TGTGCCAGCAGCTGGACAGGGGTAGATACGCAGTATTTT
>TRBD1|-|TRBV6-4|17|TRBJ1-1
CASRRVDRGLRNTEAFF
TGTGCCAGCAGACGTGTGGACAGGGGGCTCAGGAACACTGAAGCTTTCTTT
>TRBD1|few|TRBV11-2|17|TRBJ1-3
CASSPLTGGKSGNTIYF
TGTGCCAGCAGCCCTCTGACAGGGGGCAAATCAGGAAACACCATATATTTT
>-|-|TRBV1|15|TRBJ1-2
CTSSHGTQLNYGYTF
TGCACCAGCAGCCATGGGACACAACTTAACTATGGCTACACCTTC
>-|-|TRBV5-1|16|TRBJ2-1
CASSLGSRNTGEEQFF
TGCGCCAGCAGCTTAGGAAGTCGGAATACCGGGGAGGAGCAGTTCTTC
>-|-|TRBV2|15|TRBJ1-2
CASSLLNRDNYGYTF
TGTGCCAGCAGCCTTTTAAACAGGGATAACTATGGCTACACCTTC
>TRBD1|-|TRBV5-8|14|TRBJ1-5
CASSLDRGGQPQHF
TGTGCCAGCAGCTTGGACAGGGGTGGTCAGCCCCAGCATTTT
>-|-|TRBV13|13|TRBJ1-3
CASSLVRGNTIYF
TGTGCCAGCAGCTTAGTCCGTGGAAACACCATATATTTT
>TRBD1|-|TRBV7-8|15|TRBJ2-4
CASSQDRGAKNIQYF
TGTGCCAGCAGCCAAGACAGGGGTGCCAAAAACATTCAGTACTTC
>TRBD2|-|TRBV5-1|14|TRBJ2-5
CASSLGGGQETQYF
TGCGCCAGCAGCTTGGGGGGGGGTCAAGAGACCCAGTACTTC
>-|-|TRBV29-1|17|TRBJ1-1
CSVEDLFGVRANTEAFF
TGCAGCGTTGAAGATCTATTCGGGGTCAGAGCGAACACTGAAGCTTTCTTT
>TRBD1|-|TRBV5-6|15|TRBJ1-5
CASSFKDRGHQPQHF
TGTGCCAGCAGCTTTAAGGACAGGGGACATCAGCCCCAGCATTTT
>TRBD1|-|TRBV7-9|17|TRBJ1-1
CASSFKGQGAGNTEAFF
TGTGCCAGCAGCTTTAAGGGACAGGGGGCCGGGAACACTGAAGCTTTCTTT
>-|-|TRBV6-6|12|TRBJ1-1
CASTTLNTEAFF
TGTGCCAGCACCACCCTAAACACTGAAGCTTTCTTT
>-|-|TRBV6-1|14|TRBJ1-2
CASSEKQGSSGYTF
TGTGCCAGCAGTGAAAAACAGGGTAGTAGTGGCTACACCTTC
>-|-|TRBV30|15|TRBJ1-5
CAWSVRGFSNQPQHF
TGTGCCTGGAGTGTACGGGGGTTCAGCAATCAGCCCCAGCATTTT
>-|once|TRBV18|14|TRBJ1-5
CALVRVELNQPQHF
TGTGCCCTCGTCAGGGTGGAACTCAATCAGCCCCAGCATTTT
>-|-|TRBV5-1|14|TRBJ2-2
CASSLGRVSGELFF
TGCGCCAGCAGCTTGGGCAGGGTCTCCGGGGAGCTGTTTTTT
>TRBD1|-|TRBV11-3|17|TRBJ1-4
CASSLDGQGTTNEKLFF
TGTGCCAGCAGCTTAGACGGACAGGGCACAACTAATGAAAAACTGTTTTTT
>-|-|TRBV5-1|13|TRBJ1-6
CASSLDRNSPLHF
TGCGCCAGCAGCTTGGACAGGAATTCACCCCTCCACTTT
>-|few|TRBV6-5|14|TRBJ1-2
CASSYSGREDGYTF
TGTGCCAGCAGTTACTCGGGCAGGGAGGATGGCTACACCTTC
>-|once|TRBV19|14|TRBJ1-1
CASSIIGGITEAFF
TGTGCCAGTAGTATAATCGGAGGGATCACTGAAGCTTTCTTT
>-|-|TRBV19|13|TRBJ2-2
CASSILRTGELFF
TGTGCCAGTAGTATCCTGCGTACCGGGGAGCTGTTTTTT
>TRBD2|-|TRBV7-2|14|TRBJ2-3
CASSLGLAGGRMYF
TGTGCCAGCAGCTTGGGACTAGCGGGGGGCCGGATGTATTTT
>-|-|TRBV14|10|TRBJ1-2
CASSRTEERF
TGTGCCAGCAGCCGGACGGAGGAGCGCTTC
>-|-|TRBV27|13|TRBJ1-1
CASSLGRYTEAFF
TGTGCCAGCAGTTTGGGCCGGTACACTGAAGCTTTCTTT
>TRBD1|-|TRBV6-1|20|TRBJ2-4
CASSEYRDSHLSVAKNIQYF
TGTGCCAGCAGTGAATACCGGGACAGCCACCTGTCGGTAGCCAAAAACATTCAGTACTTC
>-|-|TRBV21-1|19|TRBJ2-2
CASSKVEPIDRLFPGELFF
TGTGCCAGCAGCAAAGTTGAGCCCATAGACAGGTTGTTCCCCGGGGAGCTGTTTTTT
>TRBD1|-|TRBV19|15|TRBJ2-7
CASSAPGQGIYEQYF
TGTGCCAGTAGTGCCCCGGGACAGGGAATATACGAGCAGTACTTC
>TRBD2|few|TRBV6-4|16|TRBJ2-1
CASSASGTSGVNEQFF
TGTGCCAGCAGTGCCTCCGGGACTAGCGGGGTCAATGAGCAGTTCTTC
>-|-|TRBV21-1|15|TRBJ1-1
CASSRMGGTGPEAFF
TGTGCCAGCAGTCGAATGGGGGGGACGGGGCCTGAAGCTTTCTTT
>-|-|TRBV7-9|13|TRBJ1-3
CASSPSSGNTIYF
TGTGCCAGCAGCCCTAGCTCTGGAAACACCATATATTTT
>TRBD1|-|TRBV7-9|14|TRBJ1-2
CASSRQGAGYGYTF
TGTGCCAGCAGCCGACAGGGGGCCGGGTATGGCTACACCTTC
>-|-|TRBV11-2|12|TRBJ2-7
CASSLSNYEQYF
TGTGCCAGCAGCTTATCAAACTACGAGCAGTACTTC
>-|few|TRBV6-1|13|TRBJ1-2
CASSTVQGSGYTF
TGTGCCAGCAGTACCGTACAGGGTAGTGGCTACACCTTC
>TRBD2|-|TRBV11-2|15|TRBJ2-3
CASSSAGAYTDTQYF
TGTGCCAGCAGCTCAGCGGGGGCCTACACAGATACGCAGTATTTT
>-|-|TRBV6-1|14|TRBJ2-2
CATSLVGDTGELFF
TGTGCCACCAGCCTGGTGGGCGACACCGGGGAGCTGTTTTTT
>-|once|TRBV18|13|TRBJ1-1
CASSRSSDTEAFF
TGTGCCAGCTCACGTAGTTCCGACACTGAAGCTTTCTTT
>-|once|TRBV4-1|20|TRBJ1-6
CASSQDGERRWSSYNSPLHF
TGCGCCAGCAGCCAAGATGGTGAGAGGCGATGGAGCTCCTATAATTCACCCCTCCACTTT
>TRBD1|-|TRBV10-1|15|TRBJ1-5
CASTQRGQGDQPQHF
TGCGCCAGCACCCAAAGGGGACAGGGAGATCAGCCCCAGCATTTT
>-|-|TRBV12-2|18|TRBJ2-7
CASRLEPTGLAGPYEQYF
TGTGCAAGTCGCTTAGAACCAACGGGGCTAGCGGGGCCTTACGAGCAGTACTTC
>-|few|TRBV7-2|13|TRBJ1-2
CASSLDRTPGYTF
TGTGCCAGCAGCTTAGATCGGACACCTGGCTACACCTTC
>-|few|TRBV18|15|TRBJ1-2
CASSLGQLTLYGYTF
TGTGCCAGCTCACTTGGACAGCTCACACTCTATGGCTACACCTTC
>-|-|TRBV4-1|16|TRBJ2-1
CASSQVGRGVNNEQFF
TGCGCCAGCAGCCAAGTCGGCAGGGGCGTCAACAATGAGCAGTTCTTC
>TRBD1|-|TRBV7-2|19|TRBJ1-2
CASSLEGPTGGDLGHGYTF
TGTGCCAGCAGCTTAGAGGGGCCGACAGGGGGCGACCTAGGTCATGGCTACACCTTC
>-|-|TRBV28|16|TRBJ1-6
CASSFPRDSYNSPLHF
TGTGCCAGCAGTTTCCCGAGGGACTCCTATAATTCACCCCTCCACTTT
>-|-|TRBV6-6|14|TRBJ1-1
CASSFGGQNTEAFF
TGTGCCAGCAGTTTCGGGGGGCAGAACACTGAAGCTTTCTTT
>-|few|TRBV6-1|15|TRBJ1-4
CASSEAQGVLEKLFF
TGTGCCAGCAGTGAAGCTCAGGGTGTTTTAGAAAAACTGTTTTTT
>TRBD1|-|TRBV9|14|TRBJ1-2
CASSGRDSSYGYTF
TGTGCCAGCAGCGGTCGGGACAGCTCCTATGGCTACACCTTC
>-|-|TRBV29-1|14|TRBJ1-1
CSVFGAGRNTEAFF
TGCAGCGTTTTCGGGGCGGGACGGAACACTGAAGCTTTCTTT
>-|-|TRBV10-3|16|TRBJ1-5
CAISDPMGGNNQPQHF
TGTGCCATCAGTGACCCTATGGGGGGGAACAATCAGCCCCAGCATTTT
>-|-|TRBV6-1|15|TRBJ1-4
CASGIERGTNEKLFF
TGTGCGTCCGGGATAGAGCGAGGAACTAATGAAAAACTGTTTTTT
>-|-|TRBV5-1|13|TRBJ1-6
CASSAGQNSPLHF
TGCGCCAGCAGCGCCGGACAGAATTCACCCCTCCACTTT
>TRBD1|-|TRBV11-2|15|TRBJ2-7
CASSLGSGGSYEQYF
TGTGCCAGCAGCTTAGGGTCAGGGGGCTCCTACGAGCAGTACTTC
>TRBD1|-|TRBV28|14|TRBJ2-7
CASSLQGAFYEQYF
TGTGCCAGCAGCCTTCAGGGGGCGTTCTACGAGCAGTACTTC
>-|-|TRBV29-1|11|TRBJ2-7
CSAGSPGEQYF
TGCAGCGCAGGGTCGCCGGGCGAGCAGTACTTC
>-|-|TRBV2|15|TRBJ1-2
CASSPPTDSGYGYTF
TGTGCCAGCAGTCCACCGACGGACAGCGGCTATGGCTACACCTTC